Presented here are 17 T cell receptor beta chains from one specimen sequenced in a study of shared clonotypes between healthy human individuals. Clones were sequenced by immunoSEQ multiplex PCR, and TCRdb holds only the in-frame ones, with some missing. The sample holds about 2.4 million clones; 80% to 95% are singletons and the top ten take 0.36%. Sample: naive CD4+ T cells from PBMCs. Documented subset: CD45RA+ positively selected. These receptors all come from a man between 18 and 29 years old in good health. Some clones in this sample may be carry-over from other donors' samples.

The chain combines TRBV7-9 with TRBJ2-1; tentative D call: TRBD1 (6 bases). CDR3 size: 16 residues. Trimming took off 5 bases at V and 0 bases at J, with 14 bases between the two ends. Germline V CDR1 and CDR2: SEHNR, FQNEAQ (reference sequence). Written as DNA, the CDR3 is TGTGCCAGCAGCCAAAGACAGGCGAGCTCCTACAATGAGCAGTTCTTC. It yields the protein CASSQRQASSYNEQFF.

V usage is TRBV29-1 and J usage is TRBJ2-1, with 16 positions matching TRBD2. CDR1 and CDR2 (germline): SQVTM, ANQGSEA. The CDR3 covers 18 residues. Trimming at V came to 7 bases and at J to 4 bases, leaving 13 bases not matched to a gene. CDR3 sequence (DNA): TGCAGCGGGCGACCGGGACTAGCGGGAGGGCCAAGGTACAATGAGCAGTTCTTC. Translated, it gives CSGRPGLAGGPRYNEQFF.

The chain has TRBV6-6 and TRBJ2-7, with 7 bases identical to TRBD1. CDR3 size: 13 residues. Unmatched junction bases numbered 4, after V lost 2 bases and J lost 6 bases. Germline V gene sequence: CDR1 MNHNY, CDR2 SVGAGI (reference sequence). CDR3 DNA sequence: TGTGCCAGCAGTTACGCGACAGGGTCCGAGCAGTACTTC. Translating it yields CASSYATGSEQYF.

CDR3 sequence (DNA): TGTGCCAGCAGCTTAGCGTTTAGCGGATACTCCTACGAGCAGTACTTC. Translated: CASSLAFSGYSYEQYF. This chain joins TRBV7-2 and TRBJ2-7; perhaps TRBD2 as D (6 bases). The CDR3 sequence is 16 residues long. Germline V gene sequence: CDR1 SGHTA, CDR2 FQGNSA. Between the trimmed V and J ends, which lost 0 bases and 0 bases, there was a span of 12 bases.

V and J are TRBV4-1 and TRBJ2-2, with unresolved D. The germline CDR1 and CDR2 sequences are MGHRA and YSYEKL. V was shortened by 5 bases and J by 0 bases, with 10 bases between the two germline ends. The CDR3 extends over 15 amino acids. CDR3 region: CASSEWRSNTGELFF. CDR3 nucleotides: TGCGCCAGCAGCGAGTGGCGGTCGAACACCGGGGAGCTGTTTTTT.

This chain links TRBV7-2 with TRBJ1-5, with D tentatively TRBD1 (5 bases). This CDR3 contains 15 residues. Germline CDR1 is SGHTA and CDR2 is FQGNSA. Trimming took off 3 bases at V and 0 bases at J, with 9 bases between the two ends. The CDR3 coding sequence is TGTGCCAGCAGCTTCATGGGGGATAGCAATCAGCCCCAGCATTTT. It is translated as CASSFMGDSNQPQHF.

The chain employs TRBV6-1 and TRBJ2-6; D is undetermined. The CDR3 consists of 15 residues. CDR1 and CDR2 (germline): MNHNS, SASEGT. V gave up 4 bases and J gave up 4 bases, with 11 bases separating them. CDR3 protein: CASSGRAAGANVLTF. The CDR3 DNA is TGTGCCAGCAGTGGTAGGGCAGCCGGGGCCAACGTCCTGACTTTC.

This chain links TRBV9 with TRBJ2-7; TRBD1 aligns across 9 bases. This CDR3 has 14 amino acids. CDR1 is SGDLS, CDR2 YYNGEE, per germline. After removal of 5 bases from V and 5 bases from J, the junction contained 8 bases not matched to a gene. This CDR3 reads CASSPPGQGNEQYF. CDR3 sequence (DNA): TGTGCCAGCAGTCCGCCGGGACAGGGCAACGAGCAGTACTTC.

The chain is built from TRBV7-9 and TRBJ2-7; D gene ambiguous. Germline V gene lookup returns CDR1 SEHNR and CDR2 FQNEAQ (reference sequence). CDR3 length equals 12 residues. Trimming left V 3 bases short and J 4 bases short, with 7 bases between. The CDR3 DNA sequence: TGTGCCAGCAGCTTTACTCGTTACGAGCAGTACTTC. Translated: CASSFTRYEQYF.

This clone was detected a few times. This rearrangement joins TRBV19 to TRBJ1-5; D gene ambiguous. Looked up from germline, CDR1 is LNHDA and CDR2 is SQIVND (reference sequence). The V end lost 6 bases, the J end lost 7 bases, and 10 bases lay between the germline ends. This CDR3 is 12 amino acids long. CDR3 DNA sequence: TGTGCCAGTAGGGGCCGCGGACAGCCCCAGCATTTT. This translates into CASRGRGQPQHF.

The sample holds a few counts of this clone. The chain is built from TRBV7-9 and TRBJ1-4; possible D gene TRBD1, 5 bases. The CDR3 is 17 residues long. CDR1 is SEHNR and CDR2 is FQNEAQ in the germline V gene (reference sequence). Between the trimmed V and J ends, which lost 5 bases and 5 bases, there was a span of 21 bases. The DNA of the CDR3 is TGTGCCAGCAGCCGACCACCGGAGGACGGGACGAATGAAAAACTGTTTTTT. Translation gives CASSRPPEDGTNEKLFF.

The chain is built from TRBV6-4 and TRBJ2-5, with 7 bases fitting TRBD2. The germline V gene has CDR1 MRHNA and CDR2 SNTAGT. Trimming removed 7 bases from V and 5 bases from J; junction bases left unmatched: 13. This CDR3 is built from 15 residues. CDR3 in DNA: TGTGCCAGCACTAAAGGGCGGATCGGGAGGGAGACCCAGTACTTC. This codes for CASTKGRIGRETQYF.

This clone showed up just once. V and J are TRBV29-1 and TRBJ2-3; 7 bases align to TRBD2. The CDR3 covers 16 residues. V gave up 8 bases and J gave up 1 base; unmatched junction bases: 15. Per the germline V gene, CDR1 is SQVTM and CDR2 is ANQGSEA. In DNA form, the CDR3 reads TGCAGCCCCCAAGGGAGGGAGGTATATCGCACAGATACGCAGTATTTT. Translation gives CSPQGREVYRTDTQYF.

The rearrangement uses TRBV14 and TRBJ2-2, with 11 bases lining up with TRBD2. The CDR3 is 19 residues long. The V segment lost 3 bases and the J segment 0 bases; nucleotides outside the gene matches: 9. Germline CDR1 and CDR2: SGHDN and FVKESK. The CDR3 DNA reads as TGTGCCAGCAGCCAGACGGGACTAGCGGCCAAGGCGAACACCGGGGAGCTGTTTTTT. Translation gives CASSQTGLAAKANTGELFF.

This clone is a singleton in its sample. The chain employs TRBV6-5 and TRBJ1-2; TRBD1 might be the D (5 bases). Germline V gives CDR1 MNHEY, CDR2 SVGAGI. CDR3 length: 15 residues. V was shortened by 6 bases and J by 0 bases, with 14 bases between the two germline ends. CDR3 in amino acids: CASRTLWTSNYGYTF. The CDR3, as DNA: TGTGCCAGCAGGACCCTTTGGACATCTAACTATGGCTACACCTTC.

The chain combines TRBV7-8 with TRBJ2-2, with 11 bases matching TRBD1. The germline V gene encodes CDR1 SGHVS and CDR2 FQNEAQ. Unmatched junction bases numbered 16, after V lost 5 bases and J lost 5 bases. The CDR3 sequence is 19 residues long. This CDR3 is CASSPRTGGSIVRTGELFF. CDR3 nucleotide sequence: TGTGCCAGCAGCCCAAGGACAGGGGGCTCAATTGTAAGGACCGGGGAGCTGTTTTTT.

The rearrangement joins TRBV18 to TRBJ1-5, with 7 bases lining up with TRBD1. Looked up from germline, CDR1 is KGHSH and CDR2 is LQKENI. V was clipped by 3 bases and J by 3 bases; unmatched bases: 5. The CDR3 is 15 amino acids. In DNA form, the CDR3 reads TGTGCCAGCTCACCGACTCAGGGGGACAATCAGCCCCAGCATTTT. As protein: CASSPTQGDNQPQHF.